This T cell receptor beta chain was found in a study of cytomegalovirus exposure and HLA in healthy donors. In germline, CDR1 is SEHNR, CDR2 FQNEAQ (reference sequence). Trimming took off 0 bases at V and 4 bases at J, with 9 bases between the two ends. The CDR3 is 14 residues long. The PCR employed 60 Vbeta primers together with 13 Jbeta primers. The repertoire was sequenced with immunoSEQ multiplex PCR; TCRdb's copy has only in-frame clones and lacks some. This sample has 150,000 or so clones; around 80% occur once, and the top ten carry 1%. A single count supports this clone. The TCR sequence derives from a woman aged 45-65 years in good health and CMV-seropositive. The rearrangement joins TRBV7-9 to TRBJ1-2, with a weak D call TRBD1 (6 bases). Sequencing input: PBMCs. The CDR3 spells CASSLATGFYGYTF. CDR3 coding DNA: TGTGCCAGCAGCTTAGCGACAGGCTTCTATGGCTACACCTTC. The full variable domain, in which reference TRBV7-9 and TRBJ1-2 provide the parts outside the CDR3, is DTGVSQNPRHKITKRGQNVTFRCDPISEHNRLYWYRQTLGQGPEFLTYFQNEAQLEKSRLLSDRFSAERPKGSFSTLEIQRTEQGDSAMYLCASSLATGFYGYTFGSGTRLTVV.